These 14 T cell receptor beta chains originate from one sample sequenced in a study of shared clonotypes between healthy human individuals. The repertoire was sequenced with immunoSEQ multiplex PCR; TCRdb's copy has only in-frame clones and lacks some. Altogether around 1,000,000 clones are present, approximately 77% being singletons, with the ten largest covering roughly 0.9%. The material sequenced was memory CD4+ T cells from PBMCs. Sample subset: CD45RA-negative fraction. Receptors were obtained from a man between 18 and 29 years old in good health. Some clones in this sample may be carry-over from other donors' samples.

This clone was observed a single time. The chain couples TRBV7-3 to TRBJ1-1, with a weak D call TRBD1 (5 bases). Germline assignment: CDR1 SGHTA and CDR2 FQGTGA. The germline V and J ends were trimmed by 8 bases and 2 bases, with 15 bases remaining between them. This CDR3 spans 14 amino acids. CDR3 sequence (DNA): TGTGCCAGCGCCTCCGGGGCCACCAACACTGAAGCTTTCTTT. Translation: CASASGATNTEAFF.

This clone was found a few times. This chain joins TRBV29-1 and TRBJ2-7; 11 positions agree with TRBD2. There are 13 residues in the CDR3. Germline-derived CDR1 and CDR2 are SQVTM and ANQGSEA. The V and J ends lost 6 bases and 7 bases, in that order; junction bases with no gene match: 8. CDR3 region: CSVGLAANQEQYF. CDR3 coding DNA: TGCAGCGTGGGACTAGCGGCAAACCAGGAGCAGTACTTC.

Concerning this clone itself: Other DNA sequences in this specimen translate into the identical CDR3. The chain carries TRBV29-1 and TRBJ2-1, with D perhaps TRBD2 (6 bases). V lost 7 bases, J lost 2 bases, and 9 bases lay in between. The germline gives CDR1 SQVTM, CDR2 ANQGSEA. The CDR3 spans 12 residues. The CDR3 DNA follows: TGCAGCGCCGGGACTGCCTACAATGAGCAGTTCTTC. This codes for CSAGTAYNEQFF.

The chain links TRBV5-5 to TRBJ2-2; weak D call: TRBD2 (6 bases). Germline CDR1 reads SGHKS; CDR2 reads YYEKEE (reference sequence). The CDR3 covers 15 residues. Trimming took 2 bases from V and 0 from J, leaving 8 bases between them. DNA for the CDR3: TGTGCCAGCAGCTTTCGGGGGTCGAACACCGGGGAGCTGTTTTTT. Translated: CASSFRGSNTGELFF.

The V call is TRBV4-2, the J call TRBJ1-2; 9 positions agree with TRBD1. V was clipped by 1 base and J by 7 bases; unmatched bases: 10. From germline, CDR1 is LGHNA and CDR2 YNFKEQ. The CDR3 runs 16 residues. DNA of the CDR3: TGTGCCAGCAGCCAAGGCGGTACAGGGGGCGCGGGTGGCTACACCTTC. Encoded protein: CASSQGGTGGAGGYTF.

For the CDR3, the DNA is TGTGCCAGCAGGTTACAGGGGGCGCCCGAGCAGTACTTC. Translating it yields CASRLQGAPEQYF. The V gene is TRBV6-5, the J gene TRBJ2-7, with 9 nucleotides matching TRBD1. The germline V gene has CDR1 MNHEY and CDR2 SVGAGI. Trimming took 6 bases from V and 6 from J; bases not matched to a gene: 6. This CDR3 comprises 13 residues.

This sequence joins TRBV4-1 and TRBJ1-4, with TRBD1 as a possible D gene (5 bases). Germline-derived CDR1 and CDR2 are MGHRA and YSYEKL. Trimming stripped 1 base from V and 8 bases from J, with 26 bases between. The CDR3 has 19 residues. This chain's CDR3 is CASSQGSVGVGERGEKLFF. The CDR3 coding sequence is TGCGCCAGCAGCCAAGGTTCTGTGGGGGTGGGAGAGAGAGGGGAAAAACTGTTTTTT.

The rearrangement links TRBV27 to TRBJ1-5; maybe TRBD1 (5 bases). The CDR3 consists of 15 residues. With 7 bases removed from V and 3 bases from J, the gap between germline ends came to 16 bases. CDR1 MNHEY and CDR2 SMNVEV come from the germline V gene (reference sequence). The CDR3 is CASTPQGGYNQPQHF. The CDR3 DNA sequence: TGTGCCAGCACCCCTCAGGGAGGATACAATCAGCCCCAGCATTTT.

The gene calls are TRBV4-2 and TRBJ1-4; D uncertain. Between the trimmed V and J ends, which lost 0 bases and 9 bases, there was a span of 8 bases. This CDR3 has 13 amino acids. Germline lookup yields CDR1 LGHNA and CDR2 YNFKEQ. The CDR3 protein is CASSQDLEKKLFF. In DNA form, the CDR3 reads TGTGCCAGCAGCCAAGATTTGGAGAAAAAACTGTTTTTT.

The table lists this clone with a few counts. The V gene is TRBV28, the J gene TRBJ1-4; 11 bases are a match to TRBD1. CDR1 and CDR2 (germline): MDHEN, SYDVKM. J was trimmed by 0 bases and V by 6 bases; bases with no gene match: 12. This CDR3 region has 19 residues. This chain's CDR3 is CASRVFRDRGGSTNEKLFF. CDR3 in DNA: TGTGCCAGCAGAGTATTCCGGGACAGGGGGGGATCAACTAATGAAAAACTGTTTTTT.

The chain carries TRBV11-2 and TRBJ1-1; D is ambiguous. Germline V gene sequence: CDR1 SGHAT, CDR2 FQNNGV. The CDR3 runs 14 residues. The V end was cut by 5 bases, the J end by 2 bases, with 12 bases between. The CDR3: CASSRTERNTEAFF. The CDR3 DNA sequence: TGTGCCAGCAGCCGTACAGAGAGAAACACTGAAGCTTTCTTT.

The chain carries TRBV7-2 and TRBJ2-1; possibly TRBD2 for D (7 bases). CDR1 SGHTA and CDR2 FQGNSA come from the germline V gene. Deletions cut 4 bases from V and 8 bases from J, with 18 bases between. This CDR3 spans 15 amino acids. The CDR3 sequence: CASSSGGPHIYEQFF. The CDR3 nucleotides are TGTGCCAGCAGCTCCGGGGGGCCCCATATTTATGAGCAGTTCTTC.

Of note for this clone: Other DNA sequences in the same sample also yield this CDR3. The rearrangement uses TRBV5-4 and TRBJ1-1; TRBD1 aligns across 9 bases. CDR3 length equals 15 residues. Per germline, CDR1 SGHNT and CDR2 YYREEE (reference sequence). J gave up 0 bases and V 5 bases, and 5 bases lay outside the gene matches. CDR3 region: CASRRTGVMNTEAFF. The CDR3 DNA reads as TGTGCCAGCAGGAGGACAGGGGTCATGAACACTGAAGCTTTCTTT.

This chain links TRBV10-3 with TRBJ1-2, with TRBD1 identical over 7 bases. Germline CDR1 ENHRY, CDR2 SYGVKD. This CDR3 is built from 16 residues. With V trimmed by 4 bases and J by 4 bases, 12 bases remained unmatched. The CDR3: CAISGSPGTESYGYTF. The CDR3 nucleotides are TGTGCCATCAGTGGATCACCCGGGACAGAAAGCTATGGCTACACCTTC.